This passage covers 13 T cell receptor beta chains from one sample sequenced in a study of human T cells and chemical hapten exposure (dated by TCRdb to the early 2020s). The label giving this sample's time point can be read as: pre-sensitization, week 0. This specimen's treatment or condition label, per the study, means: therapeutic diphenylcyclopropenone sensitization with weekly scalp DPC. Libraries came from RACE. These reads were obtained on a NextSeq 500. TCRdb took the public reads, trimmed them with fastp at Q25, ran MiXCR for clone calling and kept in-frame beta chains. Rows with a matching CDR3 protein are joined into one entry that keeps the most common DNA and genes. For this sample the table gives approximately 260,000 distinct CDR3 sequences, of which over 8% were detected only once. The ten largest clones add up to 2.3% of the sample. Sequenced here: whole blood, sampled in connection with sensitization to the hapten diphenylcyclopropenone (DPC). These receptors were collected from a middle-aged woman with alopecia areata. Some clones in this sample may be carry-over from other donors' samples.

This clonotype was counted only a few times. V and J are TRBV27 and TRBJ1-5; perhaps TRBD1 as D (5 bases). Trimming cost V 6 bases and J 2 bases, with 11 bases left between them. The CDR3 runs to 14 residues. The germline V gene has CDR1 MNHEY and CDR2 SMNVEV (reference sequence). Written as DNA, the CDR3 is TGTGCCAGCAGGCCGGGACGGGGCAATCAGCCCCAGCATTTT. Translating gives CASRPGRGNQPQHF.

Only a few counts were recorded for this clonotype. The CDR3 DNA is TGTGCCAGCAGAATGACCGGGGAGCTGTTTTTT. Residues: CASRMTGELFF. The chain has TRBV6-5 and TRBJ2-2; D remains unclear. In germline, CDR1 is MNHEY, CDR2 SVGAGI. Trimming cost V 6 bases and J 5 bases, with 4 bases left between them. CDR3 size: 11 residues.

This clonotype came up a few times. CDR3 amino acids: CASSQQGEGNTIYF. DNA of the CDR3: TGCGCCAGCAGCCAACAGGGCGAGGGAAACACCATATATTTT. The rearrangement joins TRBV4-3 to TRBJ1-3, with TRBD1 as a possible D gene (5 bases). Trimming removed 2 bases at V and 4 bases at J, with 9 bases between. The CDR3 is made up of 14 amino acids. The germline CDR1 and CDR2 sequences are LGHNA and YSLEER.

The chain couples TRBV28 to TRBJ2-5, with no clear D. CDR1 is MDHEN and CDR2 is SYDVKM in the germline V gene. Between the trimmed V and J ends, which lost 2 bases and 3 bases, there was a span of 7 bases. The CDR3 runs to 13 residues. As DNA, the CDR3 is TGTGCCAGCAGTTTAGGGATTGAAGAGACCCAGTACTTC. This translates into CASSLGIEETQYF.

V and J are TRBV20-1 and TRBJ2-7; no definite D call. This CDR3 is 8 amino acids long. Germline CDR1 is DFQATT and CDR2 is SNEGSKA (reference sequence). V lost 4 bases and J lost 7, with 2 bases in between. The CDR3 here is CSANEQYF. The DNA of the CDR3 is TGCAGTGCTAATGAGCAGTACTTC.

The V and J genes are TRBV2 and TRBJ2-2; 9 nucleotides align to TRBD1. This CDR3 spans 16 amino acids. V shed 5 bases and J 4 bases; nucleotides not matched to a gene: 8. CDR1 and CDR2 (germline): SNHLY, FYNNEI. The CDR3 bases are TGTGCCAGCAGTTACTTAAGGACAGGGGTCACCGGGGAGCTGTTTTTT. It specifies CASSYLRTGVTGELFF.

The genes are TRBV4-1 and TRBJ1-1, with TRBD1 as a possible D gene (5 bases). Trimming pared 4 bases from V and 4 bases from J, leaving 10 bases between. Germline lookup yields CDR1 MGHRA and CDR2 YSYEKL. The CDR3 runs to 13 residues. CDR3 loop: CASSRLGGTEAFF. The CDR3 DNA reads as TGCGCCAGCAGCCGCCTGGGGGGCACTGAAGCTTTCTTT.

This clonotype came up a few times. The gene calls are TRBV7-8 and TRBJ2-2; the D gene is possibly TRBD1 (5 bases). The germline V gene has CDR1 SGHVS and CDR2 FQNEAQ. This CDR3 spans 14 amino acids. Between the trimmed V and J ends, which lost 7 bases and 4 bases, there was a span of 13 bases. The CDR3 sequence is CASKEGALTGELFF. The CDR3 bases are TGTGCCAGCAAGGAAGGGGCTCTCACCGGGGAGCTGTTTTTT.

This clonotype was found a few times. The genes are TRBV4-3 and TRBJ1-5; D might be TRBD1 (5 bases). The V and J ends lost 0 bases and 5 bases respectively, with 8 bases between them. This CDR3 contains 14 residues. Germline-derived CDR1 and CDR2 are LGHNA and YSLEER. DNA for the CDR3: TGCGCCAGCAGCCAAGATCAAGGGGATCAGCCCCAGCATTTT. As protein: CASSQDQGDQPQHF.

The rearrangement uses TRBV27 and TRBJ2-7; 12 bases align to TRBD2. Looked up from germline, CDR1 is MNHEY and CDR2 is SMNVEV (reference sequence). This CDR3 has 15 amino acids. The V segment lost 5 bases and the J segment 9 bases; nucleotides outside the gene matches: 11. Here the CDR3 DNA reads TGTGCCAGCAGTCCCCGACTAGCGGGAGTAATAGTGCAGTACTTC. Amino acid sequence: CASSPRLAGVIVQYF.

There are a few counts of this clonotype. This sequence joins TRBV7-3 and TRBJ1-1; D might be TRBD1 (5 bases). The germline V gene has CDR1 SGHTA and CDR2 FQGTGA. The V gene lost 2 bases and the J gene lost 6 bases, with 10 bases spanning the gap. The CDR3 is 13 residues long. CDR3 nucleotides: TGTGCCAGCAGCTTACAGGGTAACGCTGAAGCTTTCTTT. It translates to CASSLQGNAEAFF.

The chain recombines TRBV7-2 with TRBJ2-5; perhaps D is TRBD1 or TRBD2 (5 bases each). The CDR3 totals 15 residues. CDR1 is SGHTA, CDR2 FQGNSA, per germline. Trimming removed 2 bases from V and 5 bases from J, with 15 bases in between. CDR3 region: CASSLRPGTLETQYF. CDR3 coding DNA: TGTGCCAGCAGCTTAAGACCAGGGACCCTCGAGACCCAGTACTTC.

The chain uses TRBV12-3 or TRBV12-4 and TRBJ1-1; the D is unclear. The CDR3 loop spans 15 amino acids. Trimming cost V 5 bases and J 1 base, with 14 bases left between them. CDR3 amino acids: CASSPRGERNTEAFF. DNA of the CDR3: TGTGCCAGCAGTCCCCGTGGGGAAAGGAACACTGAAGCTTTCTTT.